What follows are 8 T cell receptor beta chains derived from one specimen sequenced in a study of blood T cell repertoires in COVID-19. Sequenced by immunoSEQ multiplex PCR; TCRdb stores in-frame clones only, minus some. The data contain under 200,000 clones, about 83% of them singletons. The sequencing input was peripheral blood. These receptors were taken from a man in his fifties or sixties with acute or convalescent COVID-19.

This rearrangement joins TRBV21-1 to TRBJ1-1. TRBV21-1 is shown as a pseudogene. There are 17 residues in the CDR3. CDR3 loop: CASSNTVGRQTFTEAFF. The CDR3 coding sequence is TGTGCCAGCAGCAACACGGTGGGGAGACAAACCTTCACTGAAGCTTTCTTT.

CDR3 region: CASSPGTGSSGNTIYF. For the CDR3, the DNA is TGCGCCAGCAGCCCAGGGACAGGGAGCTCTGGAAACACCATATATTTT. V usage is TRBV5-1 and J usage is TRBJ1-3; 9 bases are shared with TRBD1. CDR3 length: 16 amino acids. The V gene end was trimmed by 4 bases and the J gene end by 0 bases; junction bases not matched to a gene: 5. CDR1 is SGHRS and CDR2 is YFSETQ in the germline V gene.

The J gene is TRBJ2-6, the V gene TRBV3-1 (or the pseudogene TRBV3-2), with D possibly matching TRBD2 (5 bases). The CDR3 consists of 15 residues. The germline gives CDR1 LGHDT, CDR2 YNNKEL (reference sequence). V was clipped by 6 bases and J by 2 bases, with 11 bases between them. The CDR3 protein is CASRAGITGANVLTF. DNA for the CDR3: TGTGCCAGCAGGGCCGGGATCACTGGGGCCAACGTCCTGACTTTC.

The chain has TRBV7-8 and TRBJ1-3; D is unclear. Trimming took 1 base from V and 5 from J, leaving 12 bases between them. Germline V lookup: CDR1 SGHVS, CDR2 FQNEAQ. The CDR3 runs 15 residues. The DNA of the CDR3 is TGTGCCAGCAGCTTAGTTTCCGGGTTTAGAAACACCATATATTTT. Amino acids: CASSLVSGFRNTIYF.

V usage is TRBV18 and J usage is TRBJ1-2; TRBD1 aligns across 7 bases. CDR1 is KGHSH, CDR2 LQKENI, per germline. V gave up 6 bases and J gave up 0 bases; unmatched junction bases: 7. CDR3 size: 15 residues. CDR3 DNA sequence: TGTGCCAGCTCGCTGAGACAGGGCGCTAACTATGGCTACACCTTC. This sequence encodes CASSLRQGANYGYTF.

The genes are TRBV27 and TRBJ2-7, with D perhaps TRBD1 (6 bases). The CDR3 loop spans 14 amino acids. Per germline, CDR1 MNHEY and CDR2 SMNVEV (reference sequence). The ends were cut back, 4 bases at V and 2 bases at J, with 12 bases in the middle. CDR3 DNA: TGTGCCAGCAGTTCACACAGGGTCCCCTACGAGCAGTACTTC. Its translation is CASSSHRVPYEQYF.

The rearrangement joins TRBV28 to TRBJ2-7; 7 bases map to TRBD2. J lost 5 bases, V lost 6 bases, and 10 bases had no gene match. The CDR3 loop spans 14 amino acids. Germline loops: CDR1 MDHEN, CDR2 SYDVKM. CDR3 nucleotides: TGTGCCAGCAGCACCCGGGGAGGGAGCGACGAGCAGTACTTC. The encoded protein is CASSTRGGSDEQYF.

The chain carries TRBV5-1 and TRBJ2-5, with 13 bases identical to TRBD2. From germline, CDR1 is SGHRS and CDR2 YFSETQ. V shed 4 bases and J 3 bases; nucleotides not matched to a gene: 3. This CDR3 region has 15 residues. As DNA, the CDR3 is TGCGCCAGCAGCGGACTAGCGGGGGAGGAAGAGACCCAGTACTTC. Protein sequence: CASSGLAGEEETQYF.